Listed here is a single TCR beta chain. The target antigen is unknown. Germline CDR1 SNHLY, CDR2 FYNNEI. V lost 0 bases to trimming and J lost 4 bases, with 6 bases between them. The CDR3 is 13 amino acids. The data originate from a study of cytomegalovirus exposure and HLA in healthy donors. The PCR ran on 60 Vbeta and 13 Jbeta primers. Profiling relied on immunoSEQ multiplex PCR, and the TCRdb table lists in-frame clones only, not all of them. This sample has roughly 200,000 clones, with around 80% found just once. Findings of the study overall: Using a false discovery rate of 0.05, a later analysis showed that some 16,000 TCR beta sequences were associated with HLA alleles.

The material sequenced was PBMCs. This sequence originates from a boy younger than 10 in good health and CMV-seronegative. The J gene is TRBJ1-2, the V gene TRBV2; TRBD1 might be the D (6 bases). CDR3 loop: CASSEAGAYGYTF. The CDR3 DNA sequence: TGTGCCAGCAGTGAAGCGGGGGCCTATGGCTACACCTTC.